This section outlines one T cell receptor (beta chain) sequence together with its context. The data belong to a study of blood T cell repertoires in COVID-19. Study-wide context: Acute-phase and convalescent COVID-19 samples originated in the United States, Italy and Spain. Sources were T cells, B-cell-depleted T cells, or PBMCs; the material itself was cDNA or gDNA.

V gave up 6 bases and J gave up 6 bases, with 11 bases separating them. The CDR3 covers 11 residues. CDR1 is SQVTM and CDR2 is ANQGSEA in the germline V gene. Authors' processing steps: Reference gene primer amplification gave nucleated cell count estimates. Libraries were prepared by immunoSEQ multiplex PCR; TCRdb keeps only in-frame clonotypes and omits some of them. V and J calls plus clone size are reproduced from that table; the DNA served to infer D and trimming. This sample carries roughly 150,000 clones, approximately 84% of them seen once, and the ten largest clones take roughly 8%. The sequence was collected from a human donor in a cohort sampled during active COVID-19. The chain joins TRBV29-1 to TRBJ1-2, with D possibly being TRBD1 (5 bases). The sample consisted of peripheral blood. The CDR3 sequence: CSVGRGDGYTF. CDR3 coding DNA: TGCAGCGTAGGGAGGGGCGATGGCTACACCTTC.